This TCR beta chain was sequenced for a study of regulatory and conventional T cells in RAG deficiency. Germline V CDR1 and CDR2: KGHSH, LQKENI. This CDR3 comprises 14 residues. V lost 6 bases and J 1 base, leaving 12 bases between the germline ends. Whole-study findings and limits: Control T-cell subsets had markedly higher Shannon entropy and lower Simpson indices than RAG-deficient patients. These Omenn syndrome Treg sorts may hold peripherally activated cells instead. Omenn patients showed >85% Treg-Tconv overlap and shorter CDR3 lengths.

Blood CD4+ CD25-low CD127-high conventional T cells supplied the genomic DNA template. A word on this clone: Antigen specificity is unknown.

The data were produced by immunoSEQ multiplex PCR, yet TCRdb's version contains in-frame clones alone and is incomplete. The sample consists of 40,000 to 55,000 clones, about nine tenths of them appearing once. These data were also filed under a second study, of regulatory T cells. According to that study: Primers: 52 TRBV forward and 13 TRBJ reverse. In patients, unique TRB V-J pairs were restricted and V/J usage skewed, especially in Tregs.

Sequencing was done on a sample of CD4+ effector T cells sorted from blood. The chain joins TRBV18 to TRBJ1-1, with a weak D call TRBD1 (5 bases). The sequence was obtained from a human donor in good health. DNA for the CDR3: TGTGCCAGCTCCGCGTCGGGGGGGAACACTGAAGCTTTCTTT. It yields the protein CASSASGGNTEAFF.